This T cell receptor (beta chain) was obtained from a study of cytomegalovirus exposure and HLA in healthy donors. A remark on this clone: What it binds is not known.

Study conclusions and caveats: Subsequent analysis of the approximately 120 validation repertoires found a tendency for first-cohort TCR clusters to co-occur. Reportedly, diagnosis of cytomegalovirus status by the classifier showed high specificity and sensitivity. The study designated about 180 TCR beta chains cytomegalovirus-associated.

Donors came from a validation cohort of some 110 subjects, distinct from the first 666-subject cohort. TCRdb's table, derived via immunoSEQ multiplex PCR, lists solely in-frame clones and lacks some. The table includes approximately 120,000 clones, roughly 94% detected once. The sequence came from a woman under 30 in good health and CMV-seronegative. Sequencing used PBMCs.

The CDR3 loop reads CASSASGVPTDTQYF. The CDR3 DNA sequence: TGCGCCAGCAGCGCTAGCGGGGTGCCCACAGATACGCAGTATTTT. The chain carries TRBV5-1 and TRBJ2-3, with TRBD2 identical over 9 bases. The CDR3 loop spans 15 amino acids. Trimming cost V 4 bases and J 2 bases; bases outside gene matches: 5. Germline lookup yields CDR1 SGHRS and CDR2 YFSETQ.